This TCR beta chain was profiled in a study of vaccination effects on CD4 cells after COVID-19. General study findings and limits: Whether induced by infection or by vaccine, clones showed marked clonal contraction late after vaccination.

ViraFEST assay sequencing came after antigen-specific CD4+ T cells were expanded with viral peptide pools. Following 10 days of culture, CD4+ T cells were isolated. The vaccine given was either BNT162b2 or mRNA-1273, in two doses. Germline CDR1 and CDR2: DFQATT and SNEGSKA (reference sequence). The CDR3 runs to 11 residues. This clone was counted between two and nine times. Its antigen remains unidentified. Sequenced by immunoSEQ multiplex PCR; TCRdb stores in-frame clones only, minus some. In the table there are roughly 70,000 clones, less than 80% of which are singletons. The receptor was derived from a human donor who received a COVID-19 vaccine. The sample consisted of CD4+ T cells from PBMCs cultured with HCoV-OC43 spike peptides, taken after COVID-19 vaccination. Subset meaning: HCoV-OC43 spike overlapping peptide pool stimulation. The V and J genes are TRBV20-1 and TRBJ1-2; 9 bases fit TRBD1. The CDR3 here is CRMTGGYGYTF. The CDR3 bases are TGCAGAATGACAGGGGGTTATGGCTACACCTTC.